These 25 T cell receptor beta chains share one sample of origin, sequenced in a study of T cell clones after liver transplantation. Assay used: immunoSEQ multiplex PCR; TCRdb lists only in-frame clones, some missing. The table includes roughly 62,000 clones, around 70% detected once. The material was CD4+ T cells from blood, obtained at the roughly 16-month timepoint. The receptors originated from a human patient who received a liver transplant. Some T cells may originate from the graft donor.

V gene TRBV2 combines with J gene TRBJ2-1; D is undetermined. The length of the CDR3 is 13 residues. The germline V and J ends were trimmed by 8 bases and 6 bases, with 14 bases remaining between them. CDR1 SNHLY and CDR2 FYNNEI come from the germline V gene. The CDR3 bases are TGTGCCAGCCTGCCCGGCTGGGCCAATGAGCAGTTCTTC. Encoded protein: CASLPGWANEQFF.

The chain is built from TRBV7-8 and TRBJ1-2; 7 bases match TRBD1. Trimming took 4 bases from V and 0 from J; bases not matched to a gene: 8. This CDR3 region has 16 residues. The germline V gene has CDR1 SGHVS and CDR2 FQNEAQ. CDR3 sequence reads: CASSSGTAHTNYGYTF. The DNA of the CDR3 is TGTGCCAGCAGCTCCGGGACAGCTCATACTAACTATGGCTACACCTTC.

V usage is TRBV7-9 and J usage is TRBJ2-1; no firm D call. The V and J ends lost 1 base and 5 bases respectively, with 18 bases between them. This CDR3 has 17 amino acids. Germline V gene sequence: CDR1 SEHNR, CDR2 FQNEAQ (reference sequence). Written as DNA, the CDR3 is TGTGCCAGCAGCTTAGAAGGCTGGCTAACGGCACACAATGAGCAGTTCTTC. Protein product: CASSLEGWLTAHNEQFF.

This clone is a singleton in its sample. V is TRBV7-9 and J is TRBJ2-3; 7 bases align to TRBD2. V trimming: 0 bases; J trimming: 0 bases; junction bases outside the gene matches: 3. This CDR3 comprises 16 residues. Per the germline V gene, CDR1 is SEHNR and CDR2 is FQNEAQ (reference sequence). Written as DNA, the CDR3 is TGTGCCAGCAGCTTAGCGCGGGGAGGGAGCACAGATACGCAGTATTTT. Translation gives CASSLARGGSTDTQYF.

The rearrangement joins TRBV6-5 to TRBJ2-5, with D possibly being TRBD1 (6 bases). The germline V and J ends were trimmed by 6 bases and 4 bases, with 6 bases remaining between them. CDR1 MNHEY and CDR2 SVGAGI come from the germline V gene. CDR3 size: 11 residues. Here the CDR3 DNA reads TGTGCCAGCAGACAGGGAGAGACCCAGTACTTC. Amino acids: CASRQGETQYF.

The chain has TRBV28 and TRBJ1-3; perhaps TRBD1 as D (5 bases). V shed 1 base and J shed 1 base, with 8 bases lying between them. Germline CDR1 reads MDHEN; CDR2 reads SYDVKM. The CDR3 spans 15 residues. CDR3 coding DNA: TGTGCCAGCAGTTTATTAGCAGGGTCTGGAAACACCATATATTTT. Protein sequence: CASSLLAGSGNTIYF.

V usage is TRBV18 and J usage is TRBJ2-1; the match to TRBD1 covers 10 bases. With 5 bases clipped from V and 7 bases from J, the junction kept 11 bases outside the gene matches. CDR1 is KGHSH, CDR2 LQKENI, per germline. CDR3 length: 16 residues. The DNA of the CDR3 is TGTGCCAGCTCAGAGATTAGACAGGGGGCCGGGAATGAGCAGTTCTTC. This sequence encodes CASSEIRQGAGNEQFF.

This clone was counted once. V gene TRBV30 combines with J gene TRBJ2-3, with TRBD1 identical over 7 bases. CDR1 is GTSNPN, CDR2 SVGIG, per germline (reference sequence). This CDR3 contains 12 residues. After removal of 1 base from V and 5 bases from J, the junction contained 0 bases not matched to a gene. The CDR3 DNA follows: TGTGCCTGGAGTGACAGGGGAGATACGCAGTATTTT. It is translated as CAWSDRGDTQYF.

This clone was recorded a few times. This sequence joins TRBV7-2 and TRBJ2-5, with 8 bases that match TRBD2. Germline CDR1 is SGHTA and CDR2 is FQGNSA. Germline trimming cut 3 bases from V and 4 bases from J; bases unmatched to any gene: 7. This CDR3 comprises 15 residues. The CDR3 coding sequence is TGTGCCAGCAGCTTTAGCGGGACTATAACAGAGACCCAGTACTTC. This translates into CASSFSGTITETQYF.

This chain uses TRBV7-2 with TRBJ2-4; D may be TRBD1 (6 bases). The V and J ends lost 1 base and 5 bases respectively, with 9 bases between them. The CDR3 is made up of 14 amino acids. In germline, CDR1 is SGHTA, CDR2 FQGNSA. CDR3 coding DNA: TGTGCCAGCAGCTTAGACAGGGTCCAAAACATTCAGTACTTC. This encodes CASSLDRVQNIQYF.

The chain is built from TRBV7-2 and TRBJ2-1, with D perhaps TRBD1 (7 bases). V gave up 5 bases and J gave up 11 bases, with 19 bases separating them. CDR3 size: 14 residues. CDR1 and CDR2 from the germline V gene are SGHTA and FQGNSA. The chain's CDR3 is CASSTYQGGDQQFF. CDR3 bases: TGTGCCAGCAGCACGTATCAGGGGGGAGATCAGCAGTTCTTC.

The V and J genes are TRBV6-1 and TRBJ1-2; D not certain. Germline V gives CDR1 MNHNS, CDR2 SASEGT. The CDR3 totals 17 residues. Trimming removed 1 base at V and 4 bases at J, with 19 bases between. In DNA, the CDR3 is TGTGCCAGCAGTGAAGGAACCCTAGGGCCCCGCAGCTATGGCTACACCTTC. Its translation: CASSEGTLGPRSYGYTF.

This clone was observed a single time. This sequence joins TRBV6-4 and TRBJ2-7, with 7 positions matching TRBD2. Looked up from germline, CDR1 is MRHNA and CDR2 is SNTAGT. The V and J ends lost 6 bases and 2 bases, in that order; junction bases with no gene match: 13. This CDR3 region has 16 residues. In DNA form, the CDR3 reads TGTGCCAGCAGAGGCCATCGGAGCGGGGCCACCTACGAGCAGTACTTC. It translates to CASRGHRSGATYEQYF.

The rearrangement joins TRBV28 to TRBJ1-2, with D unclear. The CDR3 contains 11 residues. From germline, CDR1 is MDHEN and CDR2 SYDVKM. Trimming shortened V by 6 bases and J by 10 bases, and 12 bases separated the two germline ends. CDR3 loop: CASSPGVDYTF. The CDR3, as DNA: TGTGCCAGCAGCCCCGGGGTTGACTACACCTTC.

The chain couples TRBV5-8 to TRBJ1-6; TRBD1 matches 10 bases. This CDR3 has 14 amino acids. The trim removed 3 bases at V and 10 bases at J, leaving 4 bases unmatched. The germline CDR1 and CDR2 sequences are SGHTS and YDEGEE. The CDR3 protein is CASSSGTGESPLHF. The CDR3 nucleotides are TGTGCCAGCAGCTCCGGGACAGGGGAATCACCCCTCCACTTT.

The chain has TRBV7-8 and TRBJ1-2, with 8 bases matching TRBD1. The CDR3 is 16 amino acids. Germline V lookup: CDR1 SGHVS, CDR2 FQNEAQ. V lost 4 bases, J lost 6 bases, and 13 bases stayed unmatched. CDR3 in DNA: TGTGCCAGCAGCTCCCGGGACAGGAGGGGATCTGATGGCTACACCTTC. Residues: CASSSRDRRGSDGYTF.

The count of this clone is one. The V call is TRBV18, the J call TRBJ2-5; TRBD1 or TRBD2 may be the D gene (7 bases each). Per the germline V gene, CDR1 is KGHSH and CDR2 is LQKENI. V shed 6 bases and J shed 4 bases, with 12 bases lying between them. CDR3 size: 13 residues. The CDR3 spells CASSQGGRETQYF. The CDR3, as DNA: TGTGCCAGCTCTCAGGGGGGGAGAGAGACCCAGTACTTC.

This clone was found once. The CDR3 region is CASSPGQGNEKLFF. In nucleotides, the CDR3 is TGTGCCAGCTCACCGGGACAGGGTAATGAAAAACTGTTTTTT. The chain uses TRBV18 and TRBJ1-4; 9 nucleotides match TRBD1. Germline trimming cut 3 bases from V and 4 bases from J; bases unmatched to any gene: 0. There are 14 residues in the CDR3. Per the germline V gene, CDR1 is KGHSH and CDR2 is LQKENI.

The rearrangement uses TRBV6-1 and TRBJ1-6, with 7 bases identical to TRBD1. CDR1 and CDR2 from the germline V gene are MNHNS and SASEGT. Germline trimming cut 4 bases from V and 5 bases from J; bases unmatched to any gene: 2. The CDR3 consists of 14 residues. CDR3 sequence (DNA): TGTGCCAGCAGTGGCGGGACAGATAATTCACCCCTCCACTTT. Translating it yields CASSGGTDNSPLHF.

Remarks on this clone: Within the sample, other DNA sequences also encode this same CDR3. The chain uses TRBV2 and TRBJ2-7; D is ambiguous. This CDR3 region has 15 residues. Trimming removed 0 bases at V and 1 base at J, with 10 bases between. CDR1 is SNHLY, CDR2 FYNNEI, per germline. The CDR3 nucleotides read TGTGCCAGCAGTGAAGCGGGCTACTCTTCCTACGAGCAGTACTTC. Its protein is CASSEAGYSSYEQYF.

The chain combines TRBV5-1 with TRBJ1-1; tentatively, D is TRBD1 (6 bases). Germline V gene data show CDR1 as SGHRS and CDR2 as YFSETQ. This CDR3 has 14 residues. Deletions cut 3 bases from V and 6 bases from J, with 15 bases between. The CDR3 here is CASSSNAGQSEAFF. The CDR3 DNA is TGCGCCAGCAGCTCGAACGCAGGACAGTCTGAAGCTTTCTTT.

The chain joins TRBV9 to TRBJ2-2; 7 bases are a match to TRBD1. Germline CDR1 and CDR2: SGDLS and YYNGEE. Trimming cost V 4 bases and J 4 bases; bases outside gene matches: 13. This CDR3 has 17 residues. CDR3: CASSSRVGGASTGELFF. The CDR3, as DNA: TGTGCCAGCAGCTCCAGAGTAGGGGGCGCGAGCACCGGGGAGCTGTTTTTT.

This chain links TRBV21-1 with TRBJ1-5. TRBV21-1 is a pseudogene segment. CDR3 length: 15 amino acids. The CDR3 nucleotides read TGTGCCAGCAGCAAAGGGGCAGAGGAGAATCAGCCCCAGCATTTT. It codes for CASSKGAEENQPQHF.

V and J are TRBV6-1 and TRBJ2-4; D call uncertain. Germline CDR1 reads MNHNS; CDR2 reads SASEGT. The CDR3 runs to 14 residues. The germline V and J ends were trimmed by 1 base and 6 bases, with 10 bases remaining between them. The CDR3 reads CASSEVPWGNIQYF. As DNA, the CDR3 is TGTGCCAGCAGTGAAGTCCCTTGGGGAAACATTCAGTACTTC.

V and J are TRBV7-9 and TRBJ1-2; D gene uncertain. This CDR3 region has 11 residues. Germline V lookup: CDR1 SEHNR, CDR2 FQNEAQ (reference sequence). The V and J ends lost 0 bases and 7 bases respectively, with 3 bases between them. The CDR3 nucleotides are TGTGCCAGCAGCTTAGCCCGTGGCTACACCTTC. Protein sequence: CASSLARGYTF. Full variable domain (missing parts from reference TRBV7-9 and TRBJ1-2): DTGVSQNPRHKITKRGQNVTFRCDPISEHNRLYWYRQTLGQGPEFLTYFQNEAQLEKSRLLSDRFSAERPKGSFSTLEIQRTEQGDSAMYLCASSLARGYTFGSGTRLTVV.